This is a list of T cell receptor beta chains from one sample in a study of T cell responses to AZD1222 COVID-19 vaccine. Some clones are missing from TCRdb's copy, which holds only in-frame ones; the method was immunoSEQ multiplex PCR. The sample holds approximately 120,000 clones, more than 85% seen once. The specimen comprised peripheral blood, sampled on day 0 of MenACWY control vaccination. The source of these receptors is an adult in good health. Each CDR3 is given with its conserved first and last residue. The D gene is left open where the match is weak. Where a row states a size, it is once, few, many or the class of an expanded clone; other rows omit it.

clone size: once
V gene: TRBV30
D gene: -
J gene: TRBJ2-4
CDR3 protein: CAWSVQGGLQYF
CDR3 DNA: TGTGCCTGGAGTGTACAAGGGGGGCTCCAGTACTTC

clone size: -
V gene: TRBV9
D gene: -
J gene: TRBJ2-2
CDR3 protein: CASSVGLDTGELFF
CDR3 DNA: TGTGCCAGCAGCGTGGGCCTGGACACCGGGGAGCTGTTTTTT

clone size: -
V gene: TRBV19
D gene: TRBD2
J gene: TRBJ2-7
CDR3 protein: CASSILAGGPGEQYF
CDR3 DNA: TGTGCCAGTAGTATCCTGGCGGGAGGGCCTGGTGAGCAGTACTTC

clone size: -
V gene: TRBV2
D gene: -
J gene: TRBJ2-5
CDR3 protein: CASRMTVQETQYF
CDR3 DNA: TGTGCCAGCAGGATGACAGTGCAGGAGACCCAGTACTTC

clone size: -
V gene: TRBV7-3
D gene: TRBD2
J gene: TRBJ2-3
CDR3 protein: CASSPQTSGPGSTDTQYF
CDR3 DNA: TGTGCCAGCAGCCCCCAGACTAGCGGTCCTGGGAGCACAGATACGCAGTATTTT

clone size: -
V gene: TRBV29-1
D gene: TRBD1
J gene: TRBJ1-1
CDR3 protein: CSVVDRGVSEAFF
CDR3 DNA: TGCAGCGTCGTCGACAGGGGTGTATCTGAAGCTTTCTTT

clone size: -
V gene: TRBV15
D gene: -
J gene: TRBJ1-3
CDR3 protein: CATSRGASGNTIYF
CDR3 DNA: TGTGCCACCAGCAGAGGCGCTTCTGGAAACACCATATATTTT

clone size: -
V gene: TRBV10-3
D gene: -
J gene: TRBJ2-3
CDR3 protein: CAISDSTDTQYF
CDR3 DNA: TGTGCCATCAGTGACAGCACAGATACGCAGTATTTT

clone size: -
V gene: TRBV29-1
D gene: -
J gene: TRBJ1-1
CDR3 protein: CSVAILKENTEAFF
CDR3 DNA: TGCAGCGTTGCAATCCTGAAAGAGAACACTGAAGCTTTCTTT

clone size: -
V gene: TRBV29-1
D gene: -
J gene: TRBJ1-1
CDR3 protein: CSVAEAFF
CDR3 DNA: TGCAGCGTTGCTGAAGCTTTCTTT

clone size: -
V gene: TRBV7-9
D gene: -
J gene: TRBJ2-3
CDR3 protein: CASSSIGGADTQYF
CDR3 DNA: TGTGCCAGCAGTTCGATAGGGGGAGCAGATACGCAGTATTTT

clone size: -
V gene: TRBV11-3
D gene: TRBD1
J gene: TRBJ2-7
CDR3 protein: CASSPRDSTYEQYF
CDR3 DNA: TGTGCCAGCAGCCCTAGGGACAGTACCTACGAGCAGTACTTC

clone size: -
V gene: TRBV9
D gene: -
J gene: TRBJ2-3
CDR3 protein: CASSVVGWLTDTQYF
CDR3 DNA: TGTGCCAGCAGCGTAGTGGGATGGCTAACAGATACGCAGTATTTT

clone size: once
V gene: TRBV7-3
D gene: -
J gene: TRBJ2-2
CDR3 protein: CASSLTMGDTGELFF
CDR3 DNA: TGTGCCAGCAGCTTAACGATGGGGGACACCGGGGAGCTGTTTTTT

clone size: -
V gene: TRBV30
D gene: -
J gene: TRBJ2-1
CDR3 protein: CAWRGQSNEQFF
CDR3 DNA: TGTGCCTGGAGAGGACAGTCCAATGAGCAGTTCTTC